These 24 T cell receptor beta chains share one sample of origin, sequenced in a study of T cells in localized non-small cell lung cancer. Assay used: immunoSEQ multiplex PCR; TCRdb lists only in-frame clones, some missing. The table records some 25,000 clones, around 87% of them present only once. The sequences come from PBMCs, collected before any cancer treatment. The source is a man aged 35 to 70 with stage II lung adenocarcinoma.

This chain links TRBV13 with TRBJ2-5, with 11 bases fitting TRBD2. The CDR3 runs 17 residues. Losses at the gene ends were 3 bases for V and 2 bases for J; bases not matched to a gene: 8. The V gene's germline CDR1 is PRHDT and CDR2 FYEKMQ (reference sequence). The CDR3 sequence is CASSLTFWTSGQETQYF. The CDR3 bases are TGTGCCAGCAGCTTGACCTTTTGGACTAGCGGGCAAGAGACCCAGTACTTC.

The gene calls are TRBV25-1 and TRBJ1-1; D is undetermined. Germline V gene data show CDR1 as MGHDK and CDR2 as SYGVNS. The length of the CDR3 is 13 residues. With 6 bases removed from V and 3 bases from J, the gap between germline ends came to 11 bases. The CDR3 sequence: CASRTKVDTEAFF. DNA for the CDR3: TGTGCCAGCAGAACTAAAGTAGACACTGAAGCTTTCTTT.

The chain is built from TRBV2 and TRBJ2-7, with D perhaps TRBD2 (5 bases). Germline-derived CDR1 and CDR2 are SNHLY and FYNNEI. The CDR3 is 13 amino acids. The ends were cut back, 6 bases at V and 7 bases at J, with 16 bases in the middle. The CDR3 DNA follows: TGTGCCAGCAGGCGGGTCACTATGGGGGAGCAGTACTTC. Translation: CASRRVTMGEQYF.

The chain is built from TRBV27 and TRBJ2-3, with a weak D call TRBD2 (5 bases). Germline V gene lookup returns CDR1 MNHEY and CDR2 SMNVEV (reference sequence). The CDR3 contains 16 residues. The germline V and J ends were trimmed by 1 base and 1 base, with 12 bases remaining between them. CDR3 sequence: CASSLLGEGGTDTQYF. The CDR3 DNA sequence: TGTGCCAGCAGTTTATTAGGCGAGGGAGGCACAGATACGCAGTATTTT.

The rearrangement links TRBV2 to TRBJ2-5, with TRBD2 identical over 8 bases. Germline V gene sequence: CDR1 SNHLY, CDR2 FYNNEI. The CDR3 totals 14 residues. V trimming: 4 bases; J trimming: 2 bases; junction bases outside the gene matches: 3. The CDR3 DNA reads TGTGCCAGCAGTGCGGGGGGGCGGCAAGAGACCCAGTACTTC. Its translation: CASSAGGRQETQYF.

As DNA, the CDR3 is TGTGCCAGCAGCAGAATTCCGGGACTAGCGGGAGGAGGGGAGCTGTTTTTT. Amino acid sequence: CASSRIPGLAGGGELFF. V is TRBV9 and J is TRBJ2-2; the match to TRBD2 covers 15 bases. The V gene end was trimmed by 4 bases and the J gene end by 8 bases; junction bases not matched to a gene: 9. The CDR3 spans 17 residues. In germline, CDR1 is SGDLS, CDR2 YYNGEE. Variable domain in full (rest from reference TRBV9 and TRBJ2-2): DSGVTQTPKHLITATGQRVTLRCSPRSGDLSVYWYQQSLDQGLQFLIQYYNGEERAKGNILERFSAQQFPDLHSELNLSSLELGDSALYFCASSRIPGLAGGGELFFGEGSRLTVL.

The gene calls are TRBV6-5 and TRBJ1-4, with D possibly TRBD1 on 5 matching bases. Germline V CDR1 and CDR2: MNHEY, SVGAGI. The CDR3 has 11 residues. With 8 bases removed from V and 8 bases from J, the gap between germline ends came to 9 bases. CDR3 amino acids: CASLRGEKLFF. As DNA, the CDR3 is TGTGCCAGCTTGCGGGGGGAAAAACTGTTTTTT.

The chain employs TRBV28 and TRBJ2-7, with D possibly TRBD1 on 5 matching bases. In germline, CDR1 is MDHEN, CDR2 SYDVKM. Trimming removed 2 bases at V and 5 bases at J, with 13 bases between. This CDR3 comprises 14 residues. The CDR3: CASSLRGAYNEQYF. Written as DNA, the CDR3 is TGTGCCAGCAGTTTAAGGGGCGCTTATAACGAGCAGTACTTC.

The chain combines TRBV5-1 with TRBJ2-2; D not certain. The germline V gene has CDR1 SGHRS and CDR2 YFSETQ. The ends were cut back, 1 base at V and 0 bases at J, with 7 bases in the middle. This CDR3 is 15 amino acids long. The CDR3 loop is CASSLWEPNTGELFF. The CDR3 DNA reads TGCGCCAGCAGCTTGTGGGAACCGAACACCGGGGAGCTGTTTTTT.

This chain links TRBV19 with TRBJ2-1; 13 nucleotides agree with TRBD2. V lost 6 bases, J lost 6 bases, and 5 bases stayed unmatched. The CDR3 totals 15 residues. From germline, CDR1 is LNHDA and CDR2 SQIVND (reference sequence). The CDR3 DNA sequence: TGTGCCAGTAGACTAGCGGGGGGGCCCTCCAATGAGCAGTTCTTC. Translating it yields CASRLAGGPSNEQFF.

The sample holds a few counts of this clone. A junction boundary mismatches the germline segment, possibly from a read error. The CDR3 sequence is CASNLGGAETQYF. The CDR3 DNA is TGTGCCAGCAACTTAGGGGGCGCGGAGACCCAGTACTTC. The rearrangement links TRBV7-9 to TRBJ2-5; 7 bases agree with TRBD1. The CDR3 spans 13 residues. Germline V gene lookup returns CDR1 SEHNR and CDR2 FQNEAQ (reference sequence).

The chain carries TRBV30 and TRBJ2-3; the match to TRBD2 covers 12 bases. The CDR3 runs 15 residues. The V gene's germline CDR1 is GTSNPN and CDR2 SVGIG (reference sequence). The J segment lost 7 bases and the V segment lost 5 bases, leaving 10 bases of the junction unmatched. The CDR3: CAWSASGGAVYTQYF. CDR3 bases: TGTGCCTGGTCTGCTAGCGGGGGGGCAGTATATACGCAGTATTTT. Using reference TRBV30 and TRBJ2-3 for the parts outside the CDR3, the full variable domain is SQTIHQWPATLVQPVGSPLSLECTVEGTSNPNLYWYRQAAGRGLQLLFYSVGIGQISSEVPQNLSASRPQDRQFILSSKKLLLSDSGFYLCAWSASGGAVYTQYFGPGTRLTVL.

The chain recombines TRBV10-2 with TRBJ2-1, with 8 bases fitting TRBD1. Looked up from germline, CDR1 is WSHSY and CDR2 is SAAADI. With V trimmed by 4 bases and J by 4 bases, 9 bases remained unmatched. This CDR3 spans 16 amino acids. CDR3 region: CASSGGDRRGYNEQFF. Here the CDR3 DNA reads TGCGCCAGCAGTGGGGGGGACAGGAGGGGTTACAATGAGCAGTTCTTC.

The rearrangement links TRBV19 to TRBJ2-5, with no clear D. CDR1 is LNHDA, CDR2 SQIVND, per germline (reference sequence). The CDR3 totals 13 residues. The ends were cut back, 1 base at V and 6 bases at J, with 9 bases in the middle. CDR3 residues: CASSIATSQTQYF. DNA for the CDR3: TGTGCCAGTAGTATAGCGACCTCGCAGACCCAGTACTTC.

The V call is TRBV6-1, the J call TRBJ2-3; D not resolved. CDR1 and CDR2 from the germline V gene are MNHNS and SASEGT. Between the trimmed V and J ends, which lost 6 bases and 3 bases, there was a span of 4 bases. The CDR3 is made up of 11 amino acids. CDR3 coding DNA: TGTGCCAGCAGATCTACAGATACGCAGTATTTT. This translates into CASRSTDTQYF.

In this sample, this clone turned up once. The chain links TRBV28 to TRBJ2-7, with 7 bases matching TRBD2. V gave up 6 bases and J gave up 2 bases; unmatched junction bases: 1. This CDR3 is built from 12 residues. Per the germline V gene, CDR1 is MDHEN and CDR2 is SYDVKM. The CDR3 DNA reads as TGTGCCAGCAGCCGGGGGGCCTACGAGCAGTACTTC. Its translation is CASSRGAYEQYF. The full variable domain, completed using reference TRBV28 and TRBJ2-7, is DVKVTQSSRYLVKRTGEKVFLECVQDMDHENMFWYRQDPGLGLRLIYFSYDVKMKEKGDIPEGYSVSREKKERFSLILESASTNQTSMYLCASSRGAYEQYFGPGTRLTVT.

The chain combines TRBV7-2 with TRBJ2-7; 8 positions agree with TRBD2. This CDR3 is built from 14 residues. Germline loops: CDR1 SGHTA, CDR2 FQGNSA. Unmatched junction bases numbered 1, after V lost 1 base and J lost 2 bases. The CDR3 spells CASSLGLATYEQYF. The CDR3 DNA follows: TGTGCCAGCAGCTTAGGACTAGCGACCTACGAGCAGTACTTC.

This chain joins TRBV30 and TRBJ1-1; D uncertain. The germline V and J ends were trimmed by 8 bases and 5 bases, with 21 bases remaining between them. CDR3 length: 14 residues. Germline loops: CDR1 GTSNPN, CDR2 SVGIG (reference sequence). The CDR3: CAEVRPGRGTEAFF. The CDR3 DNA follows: TGTGCCGAAGTAAGGCCGGGGAGAGGGACTGAAGCTTTCTTT.

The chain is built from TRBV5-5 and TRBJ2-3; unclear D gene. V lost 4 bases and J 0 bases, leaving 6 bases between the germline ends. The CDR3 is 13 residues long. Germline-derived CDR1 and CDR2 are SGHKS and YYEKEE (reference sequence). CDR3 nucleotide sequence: TGTGCCAGCAGCCCCTATAGCACAGATACGCAGTATTTT. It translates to CASSPYSTDTQYF.

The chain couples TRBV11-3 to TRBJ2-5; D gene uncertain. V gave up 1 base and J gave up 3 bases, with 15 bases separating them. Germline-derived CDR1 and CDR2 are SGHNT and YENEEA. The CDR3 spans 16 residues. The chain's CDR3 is CASSLGVRWIEETQYF. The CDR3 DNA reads TGTGCCAGCAGCTTAGGTGTCAGGTGGATAGAAGAGACCCAGTACTTC.

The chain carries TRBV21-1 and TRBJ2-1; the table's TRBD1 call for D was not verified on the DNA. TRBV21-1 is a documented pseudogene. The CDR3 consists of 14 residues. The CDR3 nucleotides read TGTGCCAGCAGCGAAGGCAGGGTGTGGAATGAGCAGTTCTTC. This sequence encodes CASSEGRVWNEQFF.

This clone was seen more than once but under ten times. CDR3 DNA: TGTGCCAGCAGCTTGGAGGGCAGCAATCAGCCCCAGCATTTT. This sequence encodes CASSLEGSNQPQHF. The chain combines TRBV5-4 with TRBJ1-5, with unresolved D. The CDR3 spans 14 residues. Trimming took off 0 bases at V and 1 base at J, with 5 bases between the two ends. Germline V gene data show CDR1 as SGHNT and CDR2 as YYREEE (reference sequence).

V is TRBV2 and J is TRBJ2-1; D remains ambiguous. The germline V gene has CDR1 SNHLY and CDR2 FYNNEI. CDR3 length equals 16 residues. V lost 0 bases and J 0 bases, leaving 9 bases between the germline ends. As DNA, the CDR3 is TGTGCCAGCAGTGAAGCGCGCCAGAGCTCCTACAATGAGCAGTTCTTC. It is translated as CASSEARQSSYNEQFF.

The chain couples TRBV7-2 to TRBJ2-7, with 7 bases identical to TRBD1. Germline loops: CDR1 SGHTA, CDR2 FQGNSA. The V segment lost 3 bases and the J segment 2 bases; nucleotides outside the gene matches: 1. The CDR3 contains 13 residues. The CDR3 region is CASSFDRAYEQYF. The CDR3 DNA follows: TGTGCCAGCAGCTTTGACAGGGCCTACGAGCAGTACTTC.